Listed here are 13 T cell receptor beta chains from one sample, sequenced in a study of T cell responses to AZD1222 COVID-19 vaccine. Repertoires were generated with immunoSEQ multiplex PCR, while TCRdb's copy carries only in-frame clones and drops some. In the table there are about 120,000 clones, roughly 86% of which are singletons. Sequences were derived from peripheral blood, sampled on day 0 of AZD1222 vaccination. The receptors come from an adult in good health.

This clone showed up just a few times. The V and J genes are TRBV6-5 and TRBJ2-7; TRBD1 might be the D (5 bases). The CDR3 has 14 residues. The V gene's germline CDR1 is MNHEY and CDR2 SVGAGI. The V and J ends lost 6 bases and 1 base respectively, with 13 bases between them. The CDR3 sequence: CASSKTTVSYEQYF. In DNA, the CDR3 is TGTGCCAGCAGCAAAACGACAGTTTCCTACGAGCAGTACTTC.

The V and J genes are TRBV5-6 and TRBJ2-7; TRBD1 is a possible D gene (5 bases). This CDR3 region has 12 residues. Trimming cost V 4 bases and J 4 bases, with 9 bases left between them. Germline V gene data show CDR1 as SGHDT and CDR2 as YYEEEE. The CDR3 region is CASSLQGYEQYF. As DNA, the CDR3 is TGTGCCAGCAGCCTCCAGGGTTACGAGCAGTACTTC.

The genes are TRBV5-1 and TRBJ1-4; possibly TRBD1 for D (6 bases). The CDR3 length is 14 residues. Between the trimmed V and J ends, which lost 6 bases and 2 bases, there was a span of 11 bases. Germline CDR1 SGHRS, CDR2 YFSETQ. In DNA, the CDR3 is TGCGCCAGCACCACAGGGAGCACTAATGAAAAACTGTTTTTT. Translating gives CASTTGSTNEKLFF. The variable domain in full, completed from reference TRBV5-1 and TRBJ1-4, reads KAGVTQTPRYLIKTRGQQVTLSCSPISGHRSVSWYQQTPGQGLQFLFEYFSETQRNKGNFPGRFSGRQFSNSRSEMNVSTLELGDSALYLCASTTGSTNEKLFFGSGTQLSVL.

This CDR3 is CASSISTVLRSTKQYF. The CDR3 nucleotides read TGTGCCAGTAGTATTTCGACAGTCCTAAGATCTACGAAGCAGTACTTC. The V and J genes are TRBV19 and TRBJ2-7; weak D call: TRBD1 (5 bases). V was clipped by 3 bases and J by 8 bases, with 23 bases between them. Germline assignment: CDR1 LNHDA and CDR2 SQIVND (reference sequence). The CDR3 consists of 16 residues.

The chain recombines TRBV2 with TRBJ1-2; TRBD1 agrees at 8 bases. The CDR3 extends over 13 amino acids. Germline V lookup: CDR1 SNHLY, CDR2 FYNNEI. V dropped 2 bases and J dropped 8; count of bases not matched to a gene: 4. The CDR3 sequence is CASSESRGHGYTF. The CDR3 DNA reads TGTGCCAGCAGTGAAAGCAGGGGGCACGGCTACACCTTC.

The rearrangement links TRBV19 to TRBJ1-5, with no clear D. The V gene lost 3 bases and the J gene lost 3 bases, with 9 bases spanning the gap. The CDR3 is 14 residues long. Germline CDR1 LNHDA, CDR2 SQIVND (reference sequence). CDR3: CASSIQDFNQPQHF. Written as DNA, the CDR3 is TGTGCCAGTAGTATTCAGGACTTCAATCAGCCCCAGCATTTT.

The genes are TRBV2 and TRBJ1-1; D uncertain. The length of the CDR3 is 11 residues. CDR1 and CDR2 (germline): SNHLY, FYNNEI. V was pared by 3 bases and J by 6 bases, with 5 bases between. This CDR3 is CASSDSPEAFF. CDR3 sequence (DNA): TGTGCCAGCAGTGACAGCCCTGAAGCTTTCTTT.

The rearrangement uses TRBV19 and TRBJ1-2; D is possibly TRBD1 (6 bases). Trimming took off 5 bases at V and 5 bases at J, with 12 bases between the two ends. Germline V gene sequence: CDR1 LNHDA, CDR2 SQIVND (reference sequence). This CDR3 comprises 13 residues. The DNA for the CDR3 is TGTGCCAGTAGTGAGGACAGCCCGTATGGCTACACCTTC. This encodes CASSEDSPYGYTF.

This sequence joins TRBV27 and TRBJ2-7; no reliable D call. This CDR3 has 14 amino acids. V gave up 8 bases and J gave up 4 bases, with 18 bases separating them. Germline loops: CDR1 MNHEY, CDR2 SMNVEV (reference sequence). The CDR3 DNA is TGTGCCAGCCGACCCGGAGCCCCGAGTTACGAGCAGTACTTC. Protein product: CASRPGAPSYEQYF.

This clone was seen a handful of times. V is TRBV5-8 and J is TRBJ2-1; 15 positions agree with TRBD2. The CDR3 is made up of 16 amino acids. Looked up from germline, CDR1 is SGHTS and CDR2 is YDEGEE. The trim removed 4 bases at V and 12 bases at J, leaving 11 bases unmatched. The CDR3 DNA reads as TGTGCCAGCAGCCAGCGCCTTGGACTAGCGGGAGGGCGGCAGTTCTTC. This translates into CASSQRLGLAGGRQFF.

The CDR3 here is CASSAGGQGAPGANVLTF. The CDR3, as DNA: TGTGCCAGTAGCGCCGGAGGACAGGGGGCGCCTGGGGCCAACGTCCTGACTTTC. This rearrangement joins TRBV19 to TRBJ2-6, with 11 bases lining up with TRBD1. The V gene end was trimmed by 6 bases and the J gene end by 2 bases; junction bases not matched to a gene: 9. CDR1 is LNHDA, CDR2 SQIVND, per germline (reference sequence). CDR3 length: 18 residues.

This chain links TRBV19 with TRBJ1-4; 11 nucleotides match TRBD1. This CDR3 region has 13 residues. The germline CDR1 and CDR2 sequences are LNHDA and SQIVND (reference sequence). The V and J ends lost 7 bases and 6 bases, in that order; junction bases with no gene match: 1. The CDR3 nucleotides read TGTGCCAGTAAGGACAGGGGGCATGAAAAACTGTTTTTT. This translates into CASKDRGHEKLFF.

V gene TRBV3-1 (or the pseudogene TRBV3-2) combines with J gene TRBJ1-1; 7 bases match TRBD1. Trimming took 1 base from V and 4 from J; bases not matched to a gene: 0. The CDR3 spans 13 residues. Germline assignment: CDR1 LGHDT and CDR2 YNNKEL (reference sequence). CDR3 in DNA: TGTGCCAGCAGCCAAGCAGGGGGCACTGAAGCTTTCTTT. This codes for CASSQAGGTEAFF.